These 11 T cell receptor beta chains came from one sample sequenced in a study of beta chain features in type 1 diabetes. The study reverse transcribed the entire isolated RNA, so it sequenced expressed TCRB transcripts. Here immunoSEQ multiplex PCR was the method, and the copy in TCRdb shows in-frame clones only, minus some. Of almost 350,000 clones in the sample, 20% were seen once. The specimen sequenced was naive CD4+ T cells from blood. These TCRs come from a woman between 18 and 29 years old in good health.

This clone has more than one count but fewer than ten. V and J are TRBV5-1 and TRBJ2-5; the D is unclear. V gave up 0 bases and J gave up 4 bases, with 4 bases separating them. The CDR3 loop spans 12 amino acids. Germline assignment: CDR1 SGHRS and CDR2 YFSETQ. CDR3 residues: CASSLELETQYF. The CDR3 DNA is TGCGCCAGCAGCTTGGAACTAGAGACCCAGTACTTC.

The gene calls are TRBV6-6 and TRBJ2-7, with TRBD1 matching over 8 bases. Germline V gene data show CDR1 as MNHNY and CDR2 as SVGAGI (reference sequence). The junction had 8 bases not matched to a gene; V was cut back by 5 bases and J by 5 bases. CDR3 size: 14 residues. In DNA, the CDR3 is TGTGCCAGCAGTCGTGGACAGGGCCGGGACGAGCAGTACTTC. This sequence encodes CASSRGQGRDEQYF.

This clone has a handful of counts. This chain connects TRBV4-1 to TRBJ1-1, with D possibly TRBD1 on 6 matching bases. The length of the CDR3 is 14 residues. Germline CDR1 MGHRA, CDR2 YSYEKL. V was clipped by 4 bases and J by 0 bases, with 9 bases between them. For the CDR3, the DNA is TGCGCCAGCAGCCCGGGACAATTGAACACTGAAGCTTTCTTT. It is translated as CASSPGQLNTEAFF.

The rearrangement links TRBV4-2 to TRBJ2-3; 7 nucleotides match TRBD2. Germline CDR1 reads LGHNA; CDR2 reads YNFKEQ. CDR3 length equals 15 residues. Losses at the gene ends were 4 bases for V and 4 bases for J; bases not matched to a gene: 8. The DNA for the CDR3 is TGTGCCAGCAGCCGTTTGGGGGGGAGTGCAGATACGCAGTATTTT. Amino acids: CASSRLGGSADTQYF.

The chain carries TRBV7-9 and TRBJ1-1; no definite D call. The ends were cut back, 0 bases at V and 3 bases at J, with 17 bases in the middle. The CDR3 runs to 17 residues. Germline assignment: CDR1 SEHNR and CDR2 FQNEAQ (reference sequence). As DNA, the CDR3 is TGTGCCAGCAGCTTAGCCCCGAGTTCGATCGAAGACACTGAAGCTTTCTTT. Amino acids: CASSLAPSSIEDTEAFF.

This clone was counted a few times. This sequence joins TRBV12-5 and TRBJ2-2; 11 bases match TRBD2. Germline-derived CDR1 and CDR2 are LGHNT and FRNRAP. Trimming cost V 6 bases and J 5 bases; bases outside gene matches: 2. This CDR3 spans 14 amino acids. The CDR3 DNA sequence: TGTGCTAGTGGGGGACTAGCGGAAACCGGGGAGCTGTTTTTT. This encodes CASGGLAETGELFF.

The J gene is TRBJ2-7, the V gene TRBV30, with 9 bases lining up with TRBD2. Germline CDR1 reads GTSNPN; CDR2 reads SVGIG (reference sequence). V shed 4 bases, J shed 1 base, and the junction held 8 bases outside the gene matches. This CDR3 comprises 15 residues. CDR3 bases: TGTGCCTGGACCCTAGCGGGAACAAGGTCCTACGAGCAGTACTTC. Encoded protein: CAWTLAGTRSYEQYF. Full variable domain (outside the CDR3, taken from reference TRBV30 and TRBJ2-7): SQTIHQWPATLVQPVGSPLSLECTVEGTSNPNLYWYRQAAGRGLQLLFYSVGIGQISSEVPQNLSASRPQDRQFILSSKKLLLSDSGFYLCAWTLAGTRSYEQYFGPGTRLTVT.

The CDR3 nucleotides read TGTGCCAGCAGGTCCCCCAGTCGCAATGAGCAGTTCTTC. Amino acids: CASRSPSRNEQFF. This chain uses TRBV6-5 with TRBJ2-1; no firm D call. The CDR3 spans 13 residues. The V gene lost 6 bases and the J gene lost 6 bases, with 12 bases spanning the gap. Germline-derived CDR1 and CDR2 are MNHEY and SVGAGI.

The rearrangement uses TRBV19 and TRBJ2-1; a weak D match, TRBD1 (6 bases). The CDR3 covers 16 residues. With 6 bases removed from V and 1 base from J, the gap between germline ends came to 16 bases. Germline CDR1 and CDR2: LNHDA and SQIVND (reference sequence). This chain's CDR3 is CASRRGMRSSYNEQFF. Written as DNA, the CDR3 is TGTGCCAGTAGGAGGGGGATGCGGTCATCCTACAATGAGCAGTTCTTC.

This clone was found a few times. The CDR3 nucleotides read TGTGCCAGCAGCTTAGGGACAGGGCCCTCCAATGAGCAGTTCTTC. Translating it yields CASSLGTGPSNEQFF. The chain links TRBV11-3 to TRBJ2-1, with 8 bases lining up with TRBD1. Germline CDR1 and CDR2: SGHNT and YENEEA. This CDR3 comprises 15 residues. V lost 1 base, J lost 6 bases, and 5 bases stayed unmatched.

The chain recombines TRBV29-1 with TRBJ2-1; 9 bases match TRBD1. J gave up 8 bases and V 6 bases, and 8 bases lay outside the gene matches. The CDR3 extends over 13 amino acids. Germline V gene data show CDR1 as SQVTM and CDR2 as ANQGSEA. CDR3 residues: CSVWGQGLDEQFF. In DNA, the CDR3 is TGCAGCGTGTGGGGACAGGGTTTGGATGAGCAGTTCTTC.